The text below deals with one T cell receptor beta chain. The sample comes from a study of T cell responses to AZD1222 COVID-19 vaccine. This table comes from immunoSEQ multiplex PCR, and its TCRdb copy is limited to in-frame clones, with some not included. The sample lists around 180,000 clones, almost 90% occurring once. The V end was cut by 4 bases, the J end by 10 bases, with 8 bases between. The CDR3 covers 12 residues. The chain carries TRBV12-3 or TRBV12-4 and TRBJ1-6; D call uncertain. The sequence derives from an adult in good health. This material consisted of peripheral blood, taken on day 0 of AZD1222 vaccination. This chain's CDR3 is CASSWETSPLHF. In DNA form, the CDR3 reads TGTGCCAGCAGTTGGGAAACCTCACCCCTCCACTTT.